Below, 10 T cell receptor beta chains from the same sample are listed, as sequenced in a study of long-term antiretroviral therapy in people with HIV. Sequencing used immunoSEQ v3.0 at survey level. This table comes from immunoSEQ multiplex PCR, and its TCRdb copy is limited to in-frame clones, with some not included. Altogether tens of thousands of clones are present, 82% being singletons, with the ten largest covering 8.1%. Specimen: unsorted PBMCs, collected at the start of antiretroviral therapy. Receptor source: a man between 50 and 59 years old with HIV.

The chain joins TRBV9 to TRBJ2-3; no reliable D call. Germline V gene sequence: CDR1 SGDLS, CDR2 YYNGEE. V shed 0 bases and J shed 5 bases, with 13 bases lying between them. The CDR3 runs to 15 residues. This chain's CDR3 is CASSVGVHPRDTQYF. CDR3 DNA: TGTGCCAGCAGCGTAGGGGTACACCCGAGAGATACGCAGTATTTT.

The J gene is TRBJ2-6, the V gene TRBV4-3; 7 positions match TRBD1. V lost 0 bases and J lost 0; bases outside the gene matches: 11. The CDR3 runs to 20 residues. Germline V gene sequence: CDR1 LGHNA, CDR2 YSLEER. CDR3 in amino acids: CASSQEFRGGTSSGANVLTF. CDR3 nucleotide sequence: TGCGCCAGCAGCCAAGAGTTCAGAGGGGGCACTAGCTCTGGGGCCAACGTCCTGACTTTC.

The DNA for the CDR3 is TGTGCCAGCAGCCAGAACAGGGGGTACTTTAATCGGAAACTGTTTTTT. This translates into CASSQNRGYFNRKLFF. This chain links TRBV7-9 with TRBJ1-4; TRBD1 matches 8 bases. The CDR3 covers 16 residues. V was clipped by 5 bases and J by 11 bases; unmatched bases: 16. Germline V gene lookup returns CDR1 SEHNR and CDR2 FQNEAQ (reference sequence). The full variable domain, rest sourced from reference TRBV7-9 and TRBJ1-4, is DTGVSQNPRHKITKRGQNVTFRCDPISEHNRLYWYRQTLGQGPEFLTYFQNEAQLEKSRLLSDRFSAERPKGSFSTLEIQRTEQGDSAMYLCASSQNRGYFNRKLFFGSGTQLSVL.

CDR3 nucleotide sequence: TGTGCCAGCAGTTTCCCAGGGGGGCTGAACACTGAAGCTTTCTTT. It codes for CASSFPGGLNTEAFF. The chain joins TRBV6-6 to TRBJ1-1, with TRBD1 matching over 7 bases. CDR1 and CDR2 from the germline V gene are MNHNY and SVGAGI (reference sequence). The length of the CDR3 is 15 residues. V was clipped by 4 bases and J by 0 bases; unmatched bases: 5.

V and J are TRBV5-1 and TRBJ2-5; 8 positions agree with TRBD2. Trimming cost V 0 bases and J 5 bases; bases outside gene matches: 6. The CDR3 spans 15 residues. The germline gives CDR1 SGHRS, CDR2 YFSETQ. The CDR3 sequence: CASSLAGGDGETQYF. Written as DNA, the CDR3 is TGCGCCAGCAGCTTGGCCGGGGGGGACGGGGAGACCCAGTACTTC.

The genes are TRBV7-9 and TRBJ2-7; no reliable D call. In germline, CDR1 is SEHNR, CDR2 FQNEAQ (reference sequence). Trimming left V 6 bases short and J 2 bases short, with 17 bases between. The CDR3 covers 15 residues. The CDR3 DNA reads TGTGCCAGCAGATATGATAGACTGGCACCCTACGAGCAGTACTTC. This translates into CASRYDRLAPYEQYF.

Concerning this clone itself: Relative to the germline gene, one junction end is altered; a read error may explain this. The chain combines TRBV28 with TRBJ2-5; perhaps TRBD1 as D (6 bases). The germline V gene encodes CDR1 MDHEN and CDR2 SYDVKM. The CDR3 consists of 13 residues. The CDR3 region is CASSLQGREAQYF. CDR3 nucleotide sequence: TGTGCCAGCAGTTTGCAGGGGAGAGAGGCCCAGTACTTC.

Only one count was recorded for this clone. V is TRBV19 and J is TRBJ2-7; TRBD1 is a possible D gene (5 bases). Germline CDR1 is LNHDA and CDR2 is SQIVND (reference sequence). CDR3 length: 14 residues. Trimming took 2 bases from V and 2 from J, leaving 10 bases between them. CDR3 bases: TGTGCCAGTAGTATAAGTCCAGGGACCTACGAGCAGTACTTC. Its translation is CASSISPGTYEQYF.

CDR3 protein: CASRWQGAWNTEAFF. The CDR3 DNA reads as TGTGCCAGCAGATGGCAGGGGGCATGGAACACTGAAGCTTTCTTT. The chain links TRBV27 to TRBJ1-1; 8 nucleotides match TRBD1. V lost 6 bases, J lost 1 base, and 7 bases stayed unmatched. The CDR3 consists of 15 residues. Germline CDR1 reads MNHEY; CDR2 reads SMNVEV (reference sequence).

This clone came up once. The chain couples TRBV11-2 to TRBJ2-7; a possible D gene is TRBD1 (6 bases). This CDR3 contains 16 residues. Germline V gene lookup returns CDR1 SGHAT and CDR2 FQNNGV. Trimming shortened V by 5 bases and J by 2 bases, and 19 bases separated the two germline ends. CDR3 DNA sequence: TGTGCCAGCAGCCCAGGGCAGGGGTGGCCAACCTACGAGCAGTACTTC. Residues: CASSPGQGWPTYEQYF. The entire variable domain, with the rest obtained from reference TRBV11-2 and TRBJ2-7, is as follows: EAGVAQSPRYKIIEKRQSVAFWCNPISGHATLYWYQQILGQGPKLLIQFQNNGVVDDSQLPKDRFSAERLKGVDSTLKIQPAKLEDSAVYLCASSPGQGWPTYEQYFGPGTRLTVT.